Sequencing of this TCR beta chain was carried out in a study of blood T cells in healthy people across ages. Points from the study as a whole: Relative to aged donors, long-lived donors carried more naive CD4+ cells and displayed higher diversity. The recorded TCR beta diversity per million T cells decreased in a roughly linear manner with age.

From germline, CDR1 is SGHTA and CDR2 FQGNSA. V shed 2 bases and J shed 0 bases, with 11 bases lying between them. The CDR3 extends over 15 amino acids. A note on this clonotype: Its antigen is not known.

A second roughly 6 to 11 cycle PCR used barcoded and J-beta primers. TCRdb called the 5' RACE reads again in MiXCR, with one record for every CDR3 protein. The data hold about 600,000 distinct CDR3 sequences, with around 48% observed a single time. This clonotype was obtained from a man at least 80 years old in good health. J is TRBJ2-7 and V is TRBV7-2; possible D gene TRBD1, 5 bases. The source material was blood. Here the CDR3 DNA reads TGTGCCAGCAGCTTAAGGGGCTTCCCCTCCTACGAGCAGTACTTC. The encoded protein is CASSLRGFPSYEQYF.